The TCR beta chain described here comes from a study of blood T cell repertoires in COVID-19. About the study: There were acute and convalescent COVID-19 samples, and they came from the United States, Italy and Spain. Nucleic acid was either cDNA or gDNA, and it came from T cells, B-cell-depleted T cells, or PBMCs.

In the authors' methods: Using reference gene primer amplification, nucleated cell counts were estimated. Using immunoSEQ multiplex PCR, the repertoire was profiled, and TCRdb retains in-frame clones only, with some absent. The DNA gave D and trimming, while V, J and clone size come from that table. Of about 230,000 clones in the sample, 65% to 90% were seen once. Germline V gene data show CDR1 as SNHLY and CDR2 as FYNNEI. The CDR3 consists of 14 residues. The chain joins TRBV2 to TRBJ2-2, with D tentatively TRBD1 (6 bases). With the DNA end fitting TRBJ1-3 better, the J assignment may be wrong. What was sequenced was peripheral blood. This sequence was found in a woman aged 50 to 60 with acute or convalescent COVID-19. The CDR3 here is CASLQGLSGNTIYF. CDR3 bases: TGTGCCAGCCTACAGGGCCTCTCTGGAAACACCATATATTTT.